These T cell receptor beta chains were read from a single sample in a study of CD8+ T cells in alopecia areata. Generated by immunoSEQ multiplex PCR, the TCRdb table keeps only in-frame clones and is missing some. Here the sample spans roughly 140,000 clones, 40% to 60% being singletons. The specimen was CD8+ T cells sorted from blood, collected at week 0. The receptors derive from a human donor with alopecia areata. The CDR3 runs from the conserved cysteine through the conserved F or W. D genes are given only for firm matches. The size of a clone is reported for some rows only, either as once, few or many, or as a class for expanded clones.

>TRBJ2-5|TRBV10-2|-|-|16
TGCGCCAGCAGTGACCCGGGATCTTCAGGGGTGCAGACCCAGTACTTC
CASSDPGSSGVQTQYF
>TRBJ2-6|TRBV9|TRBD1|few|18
TGTGCCAGCAGCAACCGACAGGGACCCACCTCTGGGGCCAACGTCCTGACTTTC
CASSNRQGPTSGANVLTF
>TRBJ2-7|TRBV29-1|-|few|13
TGCAGCGTTCGGTCCCCATCGGGCTACGAGCAGTACTTC
CSVRSPSGYEQYF
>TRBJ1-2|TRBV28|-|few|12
TGTGCCAGTTCTGAGCGAGACTATGGCTACACCTTC
CASSERDYGYTF
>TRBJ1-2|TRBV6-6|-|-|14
TGTGCCAGCAGTTACTCAGGAGTGGCTGAGGGCTACACCTTC
CASSYSGVAEGYTF
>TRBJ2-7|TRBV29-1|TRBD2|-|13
TGCAGCGCCCAGGGAGGGGACCGGTACGAGCAGTACTTC
CSAQGGDRYEQYF
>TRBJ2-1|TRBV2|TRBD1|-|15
TGTGCCAGCAGTGACGGGCAGGACAGGGGCCATGAGCAGTTCTTC
CASSDGQDRGHEQFF
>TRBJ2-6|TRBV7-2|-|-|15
TGTGCCAGCAGCTTAGTAGTCTCTGGGGCCAACGTCCTGACTTTC
CASSLVVSGANVLTF
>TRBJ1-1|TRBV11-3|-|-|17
TGTGCCAGCAGCTTAGACCCCTGGACGGTAAGGAACACTGAAGCTTTCTTT
CASSLDPWTVRNTEAFF
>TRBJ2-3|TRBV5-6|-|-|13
TGTGCCAGCAGCCGGGACACATCGCCTTCGCAGTATTTT
CASSRDTSPSQYF
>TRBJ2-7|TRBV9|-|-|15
TGTGCCAGCAGCCAGGGGACCGTGCCTTCCTACGAGCAGTACTTC
CASSQGTVPSYEQYF
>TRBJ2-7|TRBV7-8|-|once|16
TGTGCCAGCAGCCCACGGACCGGGGAGGACTCCTACGAGCAGTACTTC
CASSPRTGEDSYEQYF
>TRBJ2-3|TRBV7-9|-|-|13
TGTGCCAGCCCCTCAGATAGCACAGATACGCAGTATTTT
CASPSDSTDTQYF
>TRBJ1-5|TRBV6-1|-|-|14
TGTGCCAGCAGTCCTTCCCTGGGTAGTGAACCCCAGCATTTT
CASSPSLGSEPQHF
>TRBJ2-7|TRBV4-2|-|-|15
TGTGCCAGCAGCCAATCTTTCGGTGCCTTTAGAGGGCAGTACTTC
CASSQSFGAFRGQYF
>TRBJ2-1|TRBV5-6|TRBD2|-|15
TGTGCCAGCAGCTTGGCCCTAGCGGGGCGCAATGAGCAGTTCTTC
CASSLALAGRNEQFF
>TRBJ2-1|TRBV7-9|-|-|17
TGTGCCAGCAGCGAACCGGCAGGGCCACCACGGGACAATGAGCAGTTCTTC
CASSEPAGPPRDNEQFF
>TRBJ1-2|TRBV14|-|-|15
TGTGCCAGCAGCCAAGCGGCGGGGAACCCCTATGGCTACACCTTC
CASSQAAGNPYGYTF
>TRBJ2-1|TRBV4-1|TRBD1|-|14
TGCGCCAGCAGCCAGCGGACAGGTACTGGGGAGCAGTTCTTC
CASSQRTGTGEQFF
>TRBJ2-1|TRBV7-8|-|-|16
TGTGCCAGCACCATCCCTGAGGGGCGTCTCTACAATGAGCAGTTCTTC
CASTIPEGRLYNEQFF
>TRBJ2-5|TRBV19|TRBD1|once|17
TGTGCCAGTAGTGAATTATCCGGGACAGGTCTTCAAGAGACCCAGTACTTC
CASSELSGTGLQETQYF
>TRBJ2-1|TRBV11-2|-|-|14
TGCGCCAGCAGCCAAGATCGGAACGCTAGGGAGCAGTTCTTC
CASSQDRNAREQFF
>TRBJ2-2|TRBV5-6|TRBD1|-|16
TGTGCCAGCAGCTTGGACAGGGGACCGAACACCGGGGAGCTGTTTTTT
CASSLDRGPNTGELFF
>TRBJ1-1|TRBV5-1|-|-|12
TGCGCCAGCAGGAGAGGGAACACTGAAGCTTTCTTT
CASRRGNTEAFF
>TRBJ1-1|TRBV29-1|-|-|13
TGCAGCGTTGACGGAGGGATGAACACTGAAGCTTTCTTT
CSVDGGMNTEAFF
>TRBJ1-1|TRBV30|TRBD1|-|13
TGTGCCTGGATATGGGGGACAGGAACTGAAGCTTTCTTT
CAWIWGTGTEAFF
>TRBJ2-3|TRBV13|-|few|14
TGTGCCAGCAGCTCCGTCGACAGCACAGATACGCAGTATTTT
CASSSVDSTDTQYF
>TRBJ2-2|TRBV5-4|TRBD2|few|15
TGTGCCAGCAGCTTTAGCGGGGTCTTCGCCGGGGAGCTGTTTTTT
CASSFSGVFAGELFF
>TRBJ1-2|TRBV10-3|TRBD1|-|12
TGTGCCTCCCGGACAGGGAACTATGGCTACACCTTC
CASRTGNYGYTF
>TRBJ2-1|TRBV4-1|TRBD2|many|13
TGCGCCAGCAGCCAAGGCGGGGGGAATCCGCAGTTCTTC
CASSQGGGNPQFF
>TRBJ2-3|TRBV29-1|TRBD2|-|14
TGCAGCGTTGTCGGTATTAGCGGGCCAGATACGCAGTATTTT
CSVVGISGPDTQYF
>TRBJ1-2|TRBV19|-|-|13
TGTGCCAGTAGCTGGGGGGGAGCCTATGGCTACACCTTC
CASSWGGAYGYTF
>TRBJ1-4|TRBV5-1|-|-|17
TGCGCCAGCAGCTTGAACGGTGGCGGGTCTCGGGGTGAAAAACTGTTTTTT
CASSLNGGGSRGEKLFF
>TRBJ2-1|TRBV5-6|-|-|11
TGTGCCAGCAGCTTATCCTATGAGCAGTTCTTC
CASSLSYEQFF
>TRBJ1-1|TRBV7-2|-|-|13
TGTGCCAGCAGCTTAGGTCAGCCAAATGAAGCTTTCTTT
CASSLGQPNEAFF
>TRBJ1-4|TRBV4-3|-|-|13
TGCGCCAGCAGCCCCGGGGTTTTCGAAAAACTGTTTTTT
CASSPGVFEKLFF